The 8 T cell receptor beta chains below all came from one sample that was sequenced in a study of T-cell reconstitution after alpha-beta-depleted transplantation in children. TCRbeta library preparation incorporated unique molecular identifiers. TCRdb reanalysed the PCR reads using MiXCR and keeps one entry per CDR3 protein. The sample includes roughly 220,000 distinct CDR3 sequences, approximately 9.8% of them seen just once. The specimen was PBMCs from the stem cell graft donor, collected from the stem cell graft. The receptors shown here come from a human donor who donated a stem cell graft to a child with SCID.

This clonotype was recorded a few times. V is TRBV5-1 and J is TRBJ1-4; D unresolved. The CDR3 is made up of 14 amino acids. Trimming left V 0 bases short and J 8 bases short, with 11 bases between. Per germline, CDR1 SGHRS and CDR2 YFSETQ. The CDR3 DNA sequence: TGCGCCAGCAGCTTGGAAGGGTCCCGCGAAAAACTGTTTTTT. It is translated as CASSLEGSREKLFF.

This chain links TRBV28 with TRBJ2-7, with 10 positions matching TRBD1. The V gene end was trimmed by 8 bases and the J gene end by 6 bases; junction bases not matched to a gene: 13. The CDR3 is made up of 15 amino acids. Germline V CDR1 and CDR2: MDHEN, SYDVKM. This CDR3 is CASGRTGTGVSEQYF. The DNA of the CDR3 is TGTGCCAGCGGCAGAACCGGGACAGGGGTATCCGAGCAGTACTTC.

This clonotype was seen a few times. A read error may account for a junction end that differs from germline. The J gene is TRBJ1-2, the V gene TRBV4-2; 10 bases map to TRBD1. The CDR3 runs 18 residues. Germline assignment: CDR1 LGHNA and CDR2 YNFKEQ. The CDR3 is CASSQEGARQGASYGYPF. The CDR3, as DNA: TGTGCCAGCAGCCAAGAGGGGGCCAGACAGGGGGCAAGCTATGGCTACCCCTTC.

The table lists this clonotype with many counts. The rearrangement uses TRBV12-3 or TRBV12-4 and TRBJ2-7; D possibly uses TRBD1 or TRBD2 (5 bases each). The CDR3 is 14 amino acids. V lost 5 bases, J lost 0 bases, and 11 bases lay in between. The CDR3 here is CASSQGPGSYEQYF. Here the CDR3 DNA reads TGTGCCAGCAGTCAGGGACCTGGCTCCTACGAGCAGTACTTC.

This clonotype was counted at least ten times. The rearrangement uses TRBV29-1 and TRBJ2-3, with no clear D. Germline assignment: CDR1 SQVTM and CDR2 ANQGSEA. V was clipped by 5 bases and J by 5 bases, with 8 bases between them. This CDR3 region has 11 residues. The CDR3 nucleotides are TGCAGCGTTCTCAGGCGAGATACGCAGTATTTT. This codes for CSVLRRDTQYF.

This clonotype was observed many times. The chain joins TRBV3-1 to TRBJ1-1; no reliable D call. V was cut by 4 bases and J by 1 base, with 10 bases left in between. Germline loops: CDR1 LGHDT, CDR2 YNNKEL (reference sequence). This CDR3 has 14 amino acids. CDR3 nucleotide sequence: TGTGCCAGCAGCCTCCGGACCAAGAACACTGAAGCTTTCTTT. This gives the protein CASSLRTKNTEAFF.

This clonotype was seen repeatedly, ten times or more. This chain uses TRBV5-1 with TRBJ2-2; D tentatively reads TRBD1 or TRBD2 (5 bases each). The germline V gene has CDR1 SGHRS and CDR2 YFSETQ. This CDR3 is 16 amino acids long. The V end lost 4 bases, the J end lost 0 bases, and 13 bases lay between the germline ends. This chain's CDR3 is CASSTLGTSNTGELFF. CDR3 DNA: TGCGCCAGCAGCACACTCGGGACCTCGAACACCGGGGAGCTGTTTTTT.

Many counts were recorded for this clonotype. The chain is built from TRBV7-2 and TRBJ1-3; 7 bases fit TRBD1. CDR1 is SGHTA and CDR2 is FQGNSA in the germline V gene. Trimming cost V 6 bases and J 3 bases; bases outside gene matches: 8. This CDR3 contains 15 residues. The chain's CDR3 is CASSSGRGLGNTIYF. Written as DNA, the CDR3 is TGTGCCAGCAGTTCTGGGAGGGGGCTTGGAAACACCATATATTTT.